This TCR beta chain appears in the sequencing data of a study of regulatory T cells in long-lasting Graves disease. Combining iRepertoire HTBI primers with Arm-PCR of CDR3 regions, the authors built TCR beta libraries. TCRdb processed the multiplex PCR reads anew with MiXCR; each CDR3 protein has one entry. The table shows 600,000 to 800,000 distinct CDR3 sequences, with 30% occurring only once. Time point meaning: persistent/refractory GD, antithyroid drugs over 5 years with positive TRAb. With RNA extracted from PBMCs as input, the TCR library was made. The CDR3 runs to 12 residues. Germline V lookup: CDR1 SGHDT, CDR2 YYEEEE. The V gene lost 2 bases and the J gene lost 2 bases, with 2 bases spanning the gap.

V is TRBV5-6 and J is TRBJ2-1; D ambiguous. Sequencing used peripheral blood mononuclear cells (PBMCs), obtained when the disease was refractory, from a patient treated with antithyroid drugs. This TCR derives from a female donor with Graves disease. CDR3 nucleotides: TGTGCCAGCAGCTTCGCCTACAATGAGCAGTTCTTC. Translated: CASSFAYNEQFF.